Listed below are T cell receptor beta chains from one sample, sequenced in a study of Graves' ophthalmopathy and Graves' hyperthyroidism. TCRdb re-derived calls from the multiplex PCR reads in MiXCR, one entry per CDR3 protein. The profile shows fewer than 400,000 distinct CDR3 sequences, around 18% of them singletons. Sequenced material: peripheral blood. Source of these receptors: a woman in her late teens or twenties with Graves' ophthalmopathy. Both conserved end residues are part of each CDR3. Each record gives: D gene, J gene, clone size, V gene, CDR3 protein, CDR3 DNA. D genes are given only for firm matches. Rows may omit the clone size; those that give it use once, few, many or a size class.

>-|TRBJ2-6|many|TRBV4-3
CASSQGGASGANVLTF
TGCGCCAGCAGCCAAGGAGGGGCGTCTGGGGCCAACGTCCTGACTTTC
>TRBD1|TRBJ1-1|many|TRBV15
CATSRDRQGDTEAFF
TGTGCCACCAGCAGAGATCGACAGGGGGACACTGAAGCTTTCTTT
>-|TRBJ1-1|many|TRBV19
CASSIDRGSTEAFF
TGTGCCAGTAGTATCGATCGTGGGTCCACTGAAGCTTTCTTT
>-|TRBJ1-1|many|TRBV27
CASRGGGRRTEAFF
TGTGCCAGCAGGGGGGGGGGCCGGCGGACTGAAGCTTTCTTT
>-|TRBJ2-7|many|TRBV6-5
CASSYGVLYEQYF
TGTGCCAGCAGTTACGGGGTCCTCTACGAGCAGTACTTC
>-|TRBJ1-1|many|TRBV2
CASRFRASEAFF
TGTGCCAGCAGGTTCCGGGCCTCGGAAGCTTTCTTT
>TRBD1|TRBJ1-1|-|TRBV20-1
CSARDVQGEAFF
TGCAGTGCTAGGGATGTACAGGGGGAAGCTTTCTTT
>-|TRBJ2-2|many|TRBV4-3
CASSPQRLNTGELFF
TGCGCCAGCAGCCCTCAGCGGTTGAACACCGGGGAGCTGTTTTTT
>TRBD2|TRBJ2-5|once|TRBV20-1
CSASSPAGGPGTQYF
TGCAGTGCTAGCTCCCCAGCGGGAGGCCCGGGGACCCAGTACTTC
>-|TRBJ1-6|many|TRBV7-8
CASSKPGGAYNSPLHF
TGTGCCAGCAGCAAACCGGGGGGGGCCTATAATTCACCCCTCCACTTT
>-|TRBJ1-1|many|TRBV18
CASSPPAVVEAFF
TGTGCCAGCTCACCACCAGCCGTCGTAGAAGCTTTCTTT
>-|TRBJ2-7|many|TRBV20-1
CSASKDYEQYF
TGCAGTGCTAGTAAGGACTACGAGCAGTACTTC
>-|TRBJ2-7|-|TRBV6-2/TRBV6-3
CASSYLQGEGNYEQYF
TGTGCCAGCAGTTACTTGCAAGGTGAGGGGAACTACGAGCAGTACTTC
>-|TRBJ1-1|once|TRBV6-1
CASTNLWQTKAFF
TGTGCCAGCACCAACCTCTGGCAGACGAAAGCTTTCTTT
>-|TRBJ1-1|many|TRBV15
CATSTSGNTEAFF
TGTGCCACCTCCACGTCGGGGAACACTGAAGCTTTCTTT
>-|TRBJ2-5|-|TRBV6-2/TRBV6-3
CASSYRLRTQYF
TGTGCCAGCAGTTATCGGTTAAGGACCCAGTACTTC
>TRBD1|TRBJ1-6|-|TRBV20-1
CSASETAGGAFNSPLHF
TGCAGTGCTAGCGAAACGGCAGGGGGCGCATTTAATTCACCCCTCCACTTT
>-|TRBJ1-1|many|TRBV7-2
CASRPRGAAGTEAFF
TGTGCCAGCAGACCGAGGGGGGCGGCGGGCACTGAAGCTTTCTTT
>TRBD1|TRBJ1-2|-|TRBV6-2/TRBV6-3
CASSQTGSYGYTF
TGTGCCAGCAGCCAGACAGGGAGCTATGGCTACACCTTC
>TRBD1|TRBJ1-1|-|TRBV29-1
CSVRTGTMNTEAFF
TGCAGCGTGAGGACAGGGACAATGAACACTGAAGCTTTCTTT
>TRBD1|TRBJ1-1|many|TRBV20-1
CSSSGQTGWTEAFF
TGCAGTTCAAGCGGACAGACAGGGTGGACTGAAGCTTTCTTT
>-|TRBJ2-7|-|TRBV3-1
CASSQVVHEQYF
TGTGCCAGCAGCCAGGTGGTCCACGAGCAGTACTTC
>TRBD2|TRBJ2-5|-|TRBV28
CASSEAGPETQYF
TGTGCCAGCAGTGAAGCGGGACCAGAGACCCAGTACTTC
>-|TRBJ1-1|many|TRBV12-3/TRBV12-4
CASSPHGRNTEAFF
TGTGCCAGCAGCCCCCACGGGCGGAACACTGAAGCTTTCTTT
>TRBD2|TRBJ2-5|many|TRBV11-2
CASSTLAGEETQYF
TGTGCCAGCAGCACCCTAGCGGGGGAAGAGACCCAGTACTTC
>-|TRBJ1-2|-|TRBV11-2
CASRERGTNYGYTF
TGTGCCAGCAGAGAGAGAGGGACGAACTATGGCTACACCTTC
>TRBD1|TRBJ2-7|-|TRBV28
CASSLYGQGARYEQYF
TGTGCCAGCAGTTTATACGGGCAGGGGGCGCGGTACGAGCAGTACTTC
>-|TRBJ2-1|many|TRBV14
CASSQAGWGHPYNEQFF
TGTGCCAGCAGCCAAGCTGGGTGGGGACACCCCTACAATGAGCAGTTCTTC
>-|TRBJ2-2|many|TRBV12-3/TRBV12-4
CASTPTGVNTGELFF
TGTGCCAGCACTCCGACAGGAGTGAACACCGGGGAGCTGTTTTTT
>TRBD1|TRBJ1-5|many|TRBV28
CASSSSQGNNQPQHF
TGTGCCAGCAGTTCTTCACAGGGGAACAATCAGCCCCAGCATTTT
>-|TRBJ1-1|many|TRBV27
CASSLLITPSEAFF
TGTGCCAGCAGTTTATTGATAACCCCCAGTGAAGCTTTCTTT
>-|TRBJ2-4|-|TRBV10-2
CATSSSIVQYF
TGCGCCACCAGCTCATCGATAGTACAGTACTTC
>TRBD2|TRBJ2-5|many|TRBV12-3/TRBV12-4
CASSRRGRGARETQYF
TGTGCCAGCAGTCGCCGGGGGCGGGGGGCTAGAGAGACCCAGTACTTC
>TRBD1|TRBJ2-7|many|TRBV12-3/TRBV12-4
CASSSRQGVPYEQYF
TGTGCCAGCAGTTCCCGACAGGGCGTTCCCTACGAGCAGTACTTC
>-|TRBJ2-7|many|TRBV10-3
CAIRERHEQYF
TGTGCCATCAGGGAGAGACACGAGCAGTACTTC